The 26 T cell receptor beta chains presented below share a single source sample, sequenced in a study of tumor-infiltrating lymphocytes in primary liver carcinoma. cDNA specific to TCR beta was made from 500 ng of total RNA, with a constant-region primer employed for priming. Modified slightly, ARM-PCR produced TCR beta libraries over three nested multiplex PCR rounds. A C-beta reverse primer was combined with TRBV1-TRBV30 forward primers in the first two PCR rounds, and each round had 10 cycles. TCRdb re-derived calls from the multiplex PCR reads in MiXCR, one entry per CDR3 protein. This table holds 200,000 or so distinct CDR3 sequences, about 65% found once. Blood RNA originated from unsorted whole blood, with germline DNA additionally extracted. Specimen: peripheral blood. These TCRs come from a woman aged 55-75 years with primary liver carcinoma and hepatitis B virus infection.

A remark on this clonotype: It may be a read error: a sequence one base away is much more abundant. The chain joins TRBV6-1 to TRBJ2-1; 11 nucleotides agree with TRBD1. CDR1 is MNHNS, CDR2 SASEGT, per germline. The CDR3 extends over 14 amino acids. V gave up 11 bases and J gave up 4 bases; unmatched junction bases: 7. CDR3 region: CACGGQGEYNEQFF. CDR3 nucleotide sequence: TGTGCCTGCGGGGGACAGGGGGAGTACAATGAGCAGTTCTTC.

Concerning this clonotype: An end of the junction does not agree with germline; a read error may underlie this. This sequence joins TRBV7-8 and TRBJ1-1, with D unresolved. The CDR3 length is 14 residues. The germline V gene encodes CDR1 SGHVS and CDR2 FQNEAQ. CDR3 in amino acids: CTSSLHETYSESFF. The CDR3 region has the DNA TGTACCAGCAGCTTACACGAAACATACTCTGAATCTTTCTTT. Using reference TRBV7-8 and TRBJ1-1 for the parts outside the CDR3, the full variable domain is GAGVSQSPRYKVAKRGQDVALRCDPISGHVSLFWYQQALGQGPEFLTYFQNEAQLDKSGLPSDRFFAERPEGSVSTLKIQRTQQEDSAVYLCTSSLHETYSESFFGQGTRLTVV.

The sample holds a few counts of this clonotype. The chain employs TRBV4-1 and TRBJ1-1; no definite D call. The germline gives CDR1 MGHRA, CDR2 YSYEKL. The CDR3 has 15 amino acids. Trimming cost V 0 bases and J 5 bases, with 13 bases left between them. In nucleotides, the CDR3 is TGCGCCAGCAGCCAAGATCAGTGGGGAGGTACTGAAGCTTTCTTT. This gives the protein CASSQDQWGGTEAFF.

Details on this clonotype: The CDR3 carries no conserved terminal phenylalanine or tryptophan, so it likely arises from a read error. V gene TRBV4-2 combines with J gene TRBJ1-6; D unresolved. Germline V gene data show CDR1 as LGHNA and CDR2 as YNFKEQ. V dropped 1 base and J dropped 5 bases, with 9 bases sitting between them. CDR3 size: 15 residues. DNA for the CDR3: TGTGCCAGCAGCCAAGTAACGGGTCATAATTCACCCCTCCACTCT. It encodes CASSQVTGHNSPLHS.

As concerns this clonotype: A much bigger clone sits one base away, suggesting this may be a read error. The CDR3 nucleotides read TGTACCAGCAGTTACGGCCTTCGTCAGCCCCAGCATTTT. It translates to CTSSYGLRQPQHF. The rearrangement links TRBV6-5 to TRBJ1-5; D gene uncertain. The CDR3 is made up of 13 amino acids. CDR1 and CDR2 (germline): MNHEY, SVGAGI.

Note on this clonotype: One end of the junction fails to match germline, which may point to a read error. The chain couples TRBV11-2 to TRBJ1-1, with D unresolved. Germline CDR1 is SGHAT and CDR2 is FQNNGV. The CDR3 contains 13 residues. The DNA of the CDR3 is TGTGCCAGCAACTCGGATAGGTGGACTGAAGCTTACTTT. The encoded protein is CASNSDRWTEAYF.

J is TRBJ1-5 and V is TRBV7-9; unclear D gene. The CDR3 consists of 13 residues. The germline V gene has CDR1 SEHNR and CDR2 FQNEAQ (reference sequence). Trimming removed 5 bases from V and 8 bases from J, with 13 bases in between. The CDR3 nucleotides are TGTGCCAGCAGCGGGTATGGTAGTGAGCCCCAGCATTTT. It specifies CASSGYGSEPQHF.

The chain is built from TRBV15 and TRBJ2-5; 11 bases match TRBD2. Germline V gives CDR1 LNHNV, CDR2 YYDKDF (reference sequence). Trimming removed 1 base from V and 5 bases from J; junction bases left unmatched: 9. This CDR3 comprises 17 residues. CDR3 residues: CATSRGQTSGNGETQYF. The CDR3 DNA is TGTGCCACCAGCAGAGGCCAGACTAGCGGGAACGGTGAGACCCAGTACTTC.

To note about this clonotype: A single base separates this from a much larger clone, so it may be a read error. The CDR3: CASSLAAGVSTDTQCF. For the CDR3, the DNA is TGTGCCAGCAGCTTGGCGGCAGGGGTGAGCACAGATACGCAGTGTTTT. V is TRBV5-4 and J is TRBJ2-3, with D possibly matching TRBD1 (6 bases). This CDR3 is built from 16 residues. Germline CDR1 and CDR2: SGHNT and YYREEE (reference sequence).

Many counts were recorded for this clonotype. J is TRBJ2-1 and V is TRBV12-3 or TRBV12-4; the match to TRBD2 covers 11 bases. The CDR3 is 13 amino acids. The V segment lost 1 base and the J segment 10 bases; nucleotides outside the gene matches: 0. The CDR3 region has the DNA TGTGCCAGCAGTTTAGGACTAGCGGGGGAGCAGTTCTTC. Amino acid sequence: CASSLGLAGEQFF.

This clonotype was found a few times. This rearrangement joins TRBV4-1 to TRBJ2-5, with 8 nucleotides matching TRBD1. Unmatched junction bases numbered 12, after V lost 2 bases and J lost 4 bases. The CDR3 has 17 residues. The germline V gene has CDR1 MGHRA and CDR2 YSYEKL. The CDR3 nucleotides read TGCGCCAGCAGCCAAATCACCCTTCGGACAGGGCGAGAGACCCAGTACTTC. Translation gives CASSQITLRTGRETQYF.

By its share, this clonotype is medium-sized. The chain uses TRBV11-2 and TRBJ2-3, with a tentative D call TRBD2 (8 bases). This CDR3 contains 17 residues. Germline CDR1 and CDR2: SGHAT and FQNNGV. The V and J ends lost 5 bases and 2 bases respectively, with 20 bases between them. The CDR3 here is CASSPLSGGTVTDTQYF. The CDR3 nucleotides read TGTGCCAGCAGCCCCCTCTCGGGAGGGACAGTCACAGATACGCAGTATTTT.

This clonotype was detected many times. V is TRBV11-2 and J is TRBJ1-2; unclear D gene. V gave up 0 bases and J gave up 4 bases, with 6 bases separating them. The CDR3 totals 13 residues. Germline values: CDR1 SGHAT, CDR2 FQNNGV. CDR3 DNA sequence: TGTGCCAGCAGCTTAGAAGTAAGCTATGGCTACACCTTC. Amino acids: CASSLEVSYGYTF.

This clonotype was observed a few times. The V gene is TRBV24-1, the J gene TRBJ2-7, with 9 nucleotides matching TRBD2. Germline V gene data show CDR1 as KGHDR and CDR2 as SFDVKD. This CDR3 spans 15 amino acids. With 10 bases clipped from V and 7 bases from J, the junction kept 16 bases outside the gene matches. The CDR3 loop reads CATMPRVSGRMEQYF. Written as DNA, the CDR3 is TGTGCCACAATGCCTCGGGTCAGCGGGAGGATGGAGCAGTACTTC.

This chain links TRBV11-2 with TRBJ2-2; D tentatively fits TRBD1 or TRBD2 (6 bases each). Trimming shortened V by 10 bases and J by 6 bases, and 24 bases separated the two germline ends. Germline V gives CDR1 SGHAT, CDR2 FQNNGV. This CDR3 is 16 amino acids long. The CDR3 coding sequence is TGTGCCAACAGGTTATTAAGGGGGAGGAGCGCCGGGGAGCTGTTTTTT. Amino acid sequence: CANRLLRGRSAGELFF.

As for this clonotype: A much larger clone differs by one base, so this may be a read error. The chain joins TRBV4-1 to TRBJ1-5, with 7 positions matching TRBD1. The CDR3 is 17 amino acids. Germline V gives CDR1 MGHRA, CDR2 YSYEKL. The CDR3: CASSPAKGAYSIQPQHF. CDR3 bases: TGCGCCAGCAGCCCCGCGAAGGGGGCTTATAGCATTCAGCCCCAGCATTTT.

V and J are TRBV11-3 and TRBJ2-7; 7 bases align to TRBD1. Trimming at V came to 0 bases and at J to 3 bases, leaving 8 bases not matched to a gene. CDR3 length: 16 amino acids. Germline CDR1 SGHNT, CDR2 YENEEA. The CDR3 loop is CASSLELAGGNYEQYF. The CDR3 coding sequence is TGTGCCAGCAGCTTAGAGCTGGCAGGGGGTAACTACGAGCAGTACTTC.

On this clonotype: Given a much more abundant clone one base away, this may be a read error. The CDR3 protein is CASSRQVVNTGAFF. CDR3 bases: TGTGCCAGCAGTCGACAAGTTGTGAACACTGGAGCTTTCTTT. V is TRBV6-1 and J is TRBJ1-1; no clear D gene. The germline V gene has CDR1 MNHNS and CDR2 SASEGT. This CDR3 has 14 amino acids.

V gene TRBV6-4 combines with J gene TRBJ2-3; weak D call: TRBD2 (5 bases). The CDR3 loop spans 16 amino acids. V shed 5 bases and J shed 0 bases, with 15 bases lying between them. From germline, CDR1 is MRHNA and CDR2 SNTAGT. This chain's CDR3 is CASSPVAGASTDTQYF. In DNA, the CDR3 is TGTGCCAGCAGTCCGGTGGCGGGTGCTAGCACAGATACGCAGTATTTT.

V gene TRBV5-3 combines with J gene TRBJ2-2, with D unresolved. TRBV5-3 is assigned to the ORF class and has an uncertain function. V gave up 0 bases and J gave up 4 bases, with 10 bases separating them. The CDR3 covers 15 residues. CDR3 loop: CARSLVPTITGELFF. The CDR3 DNA reads as TGTGCCAGAAGCTTGGTCCCGACGATCACCGGGGAGCTGTTTTTT.

This clonotype was seen a single time. The J gene is TRBJ2-5, the V gene TRBV4-1; TRBD2 matches at 7 bases. The CDR3 runs to 13 residues. The J segment lost 5 bases and the V segment lost 4 bases, leaving 4 bases of the junction unmatched. Germline-derived CDR1 and CDR2 are MGHRA and YSYEKL. The CDR3 DNA sequence: TGCGCCAGCAGCCTCATCGGGGGGGAGACCCAGTACTTC. Its translation: CASSLIGGETQYF.

In the case of this clonotype: Mismatch with germline at one junction end may stem from a read error. The rearrangement uses TRBV5-4 and TRBJ2-2, with D tentatively TRBD1 (6 bases). Germline V lookup: CDR1 SGHNT, CDR2 YYREEE (reference sequence). The CDR3 loop spans 15 amino acids. CDR3 coding DNA: TGTGCCAGCAGCCAAACAGGGTTCGGCACCGCGGAGCTGTTTTTT. This translates into CASSQTGFGTAELFF.

Concerning this clonotype itself: A single base separates this from a much larger clone, so it may be a read error. The chain is built from TRBV5-6 and TRBJ2-7; D not resolved. The germline CDR1 and CDR2 sequences are SGHDT and YYEEEE. This CDR3 has 14 residues. This CDR3 reads CASSFRQEAYEKYF. Written as DNA, the CDR3 is TGTGCCAGCAGCTTTCGGCAGGAAGCCTACGAGAAGTACTTC.

This clonotype showed up just a few times. The chain combines TRBV28 with TRBJ1-1; D gene uncertain. The CDR3 runs to 16 residues. Germline CDR1 reads MDHEN; CDR2 reads SYDVKM. V was cut by 6 bases and J by 1 base, with 18 bases left in between. CDR3 bases: TGTGCCAGCAGCCAATGGATAAGTGGGTGGAACACTGAAGCTTTCTTT. Translation gives CASSQWISGWNTEAFF.

With respect to this clonotype: A read error is possible here, since a much larger clone lies one base away. This chain links TRBV12-3 or TRBV12-4 with TRBJ1-5, with D hard to call. The CDR3 is 13 residues long. This CDR3 reads CANSFSSYQPQHF. In nucleotides, the CDR3 is TGTGCCAACAGTTTTTCCTCGTATCAGCCCCAGCATTTT.

Turning to this clonotype: A much larger clonotype is one base distant, so this may be a read error. This rearrangement joins TRBV6-1 to TRBJ1-5; 8 nucleotides agree with TRBD1. Germline V CDR1 and CDR2: MNHNS, SASEGT. The CDR3 has 15 residues. DNA for the CDR3: TGTGCCACCAGACGACAGGGGTATAGCATTCAGCCCCAGCATTTT. This codes for CATRRQGYSIQPQHF.